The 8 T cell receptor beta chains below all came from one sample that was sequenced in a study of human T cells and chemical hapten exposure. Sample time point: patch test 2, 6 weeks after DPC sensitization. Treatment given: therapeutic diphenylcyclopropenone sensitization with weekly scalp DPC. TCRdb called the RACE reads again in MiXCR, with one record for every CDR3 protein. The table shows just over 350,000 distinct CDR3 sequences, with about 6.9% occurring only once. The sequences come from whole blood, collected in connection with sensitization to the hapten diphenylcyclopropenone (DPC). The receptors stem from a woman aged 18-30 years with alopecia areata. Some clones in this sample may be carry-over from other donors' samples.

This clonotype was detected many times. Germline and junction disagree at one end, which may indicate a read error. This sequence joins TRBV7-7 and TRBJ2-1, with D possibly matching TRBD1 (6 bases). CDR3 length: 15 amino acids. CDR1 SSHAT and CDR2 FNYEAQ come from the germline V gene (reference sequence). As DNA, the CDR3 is TGTGCTAGCAGCCCGGACAGCCGCTCCTACAATGAGCAGTTCTTC. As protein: CASSPDSRSYNEQFF.

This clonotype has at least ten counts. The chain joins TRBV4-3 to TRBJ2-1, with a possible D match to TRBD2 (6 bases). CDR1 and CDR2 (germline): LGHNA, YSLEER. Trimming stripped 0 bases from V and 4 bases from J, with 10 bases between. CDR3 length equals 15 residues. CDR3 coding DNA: TGCGCCAGCAGCCAAGATACGGGGGAGTACAATGAGCAGTTCTTC. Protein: CASSQDTGEYNEQFF.

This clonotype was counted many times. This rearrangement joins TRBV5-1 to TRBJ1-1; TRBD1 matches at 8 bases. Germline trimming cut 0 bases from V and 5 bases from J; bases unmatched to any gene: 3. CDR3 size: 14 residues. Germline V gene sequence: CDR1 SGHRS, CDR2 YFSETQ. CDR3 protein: CASSLDRGSTEAFF. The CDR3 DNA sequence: TGCGCCAGCAGCTTGGACAGGGGGAGTACTGAAGCTTTCTTT. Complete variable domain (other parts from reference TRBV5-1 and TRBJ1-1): KAGVTQTPRYLIKTRGQQVTLSCSPISGHRSVSWYQQTPGQGLQFLFEYFSETQRNKGNFPGRFSGRQFSNSRSEMNVSTLELGDSALYLCASSLDRGSTEAFFGQGTRLTVV.

CDR3 sequence (DNA): TGTGCCAGCAGCTTAAGGCGGGGGGGCCTCGGTGAGCAGTTCTTC. Its protein product is CASSLRRGGLGEQFF. The chain uses TRBV11-2 and TRBJ2-1; 9 positions agree with TRBD2. V was clipped by 2 bases and J by 9 bases; unmatched bases: 8. The CDR3 covers 15 residues. The germline gives CDR1 SGHAT, CDR2 FQNNGV.

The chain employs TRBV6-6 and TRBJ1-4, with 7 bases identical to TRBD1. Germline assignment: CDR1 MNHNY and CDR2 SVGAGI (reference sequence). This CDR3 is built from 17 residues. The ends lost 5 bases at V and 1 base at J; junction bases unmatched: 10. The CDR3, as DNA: TGTGCCAGCAGTCGACCGACAGGGAGTTTAACTAATGAAAAACTGTTTTTT. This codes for CASSRPTGSLTNEKLFF.

The CDR3 DNA sequence: TGTGCCAGCAGCTTACAGGGGGACCAAGAGACCCAGTACTTC. Its translation is CASSLQGDQETQYF. This chain joins TRBV5-5 and TRBJ2-5; 8 bases are shared with TRBD1. The CDR3 loop spans 14 amino acids. V was pared by 2 bases and J by 0 bases, with 0 bases of the junction left unmatched. Germline V gene sequence: CDR1 SGHKS, CDR2 YYEKEE (reference sequence). The whole variable domain, remainder taken from reference TRBV5-5 and TRBJ2-5, is DAGVTQSPTHLIKTRGQQVTLRCSPISGHKSVSWYQQVLGQGPQFIFQYYEKEERGRGNFPDRFSARQFPNYSSELNVNALLLGDSALYLCASSLQGDQETQYFGPGTRLLVL.

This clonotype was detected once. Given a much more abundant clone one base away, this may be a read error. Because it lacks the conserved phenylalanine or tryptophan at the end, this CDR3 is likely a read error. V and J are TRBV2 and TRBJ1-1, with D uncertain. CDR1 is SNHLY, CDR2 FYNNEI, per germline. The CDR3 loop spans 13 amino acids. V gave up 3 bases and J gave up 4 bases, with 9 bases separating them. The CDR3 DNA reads TGTGCCAGCAGTGACCGCAGGCTCACTGAAGCTTTCTTA. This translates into CASSDRRLTEAFL.

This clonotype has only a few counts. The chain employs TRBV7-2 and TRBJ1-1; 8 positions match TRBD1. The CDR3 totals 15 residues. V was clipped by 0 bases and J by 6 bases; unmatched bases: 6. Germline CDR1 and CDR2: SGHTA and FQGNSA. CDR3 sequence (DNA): TGTGCCAGCAGCTTAGCTCAGGGGGCCGCTTCTGAAGCTTTCTTT. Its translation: CASSLAQGAASEAFF.